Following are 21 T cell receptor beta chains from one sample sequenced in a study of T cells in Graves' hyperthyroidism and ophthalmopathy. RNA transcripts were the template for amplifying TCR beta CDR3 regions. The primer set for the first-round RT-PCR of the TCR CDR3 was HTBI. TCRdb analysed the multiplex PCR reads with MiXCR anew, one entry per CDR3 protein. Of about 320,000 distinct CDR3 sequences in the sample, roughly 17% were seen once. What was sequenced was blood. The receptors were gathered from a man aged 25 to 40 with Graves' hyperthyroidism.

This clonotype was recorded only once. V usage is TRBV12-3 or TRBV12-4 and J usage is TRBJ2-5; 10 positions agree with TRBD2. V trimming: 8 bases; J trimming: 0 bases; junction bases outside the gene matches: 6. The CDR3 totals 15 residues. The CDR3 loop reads CASQTTSGYQETQYF. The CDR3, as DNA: TGTGCCAGCCAGACGACTAGCGGGTACCAAGAGACCCAGTACTTC.

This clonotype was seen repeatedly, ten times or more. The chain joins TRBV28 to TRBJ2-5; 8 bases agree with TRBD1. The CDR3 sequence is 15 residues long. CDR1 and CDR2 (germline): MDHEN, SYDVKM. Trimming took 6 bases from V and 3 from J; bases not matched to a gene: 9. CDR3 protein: CASRPQDRAKETQYF. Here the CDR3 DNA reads TGTGCCAGCAGACCCCAGGACAGGGCAAAAGAGACCCAGTACTTC.

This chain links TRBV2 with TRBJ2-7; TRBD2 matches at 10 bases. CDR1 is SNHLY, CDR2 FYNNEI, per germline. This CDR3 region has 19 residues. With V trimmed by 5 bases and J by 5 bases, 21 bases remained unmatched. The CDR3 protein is CASSQRFRASGSRTHEQYF. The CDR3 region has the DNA TGTGCCAGCAGTCAGAGGTTTAGGGCTAGCGGGAGTAGAACCCACGAGCAGTACTTC.

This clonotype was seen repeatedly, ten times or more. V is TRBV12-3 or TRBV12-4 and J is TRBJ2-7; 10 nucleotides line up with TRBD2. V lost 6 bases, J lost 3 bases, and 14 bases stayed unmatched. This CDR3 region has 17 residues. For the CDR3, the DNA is TGTGCCAGCAGCACCGGACTAGCGGATGTTCAAGACTACGAGCAGTACTTC. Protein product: CASSTGLADVQDYEQYF.

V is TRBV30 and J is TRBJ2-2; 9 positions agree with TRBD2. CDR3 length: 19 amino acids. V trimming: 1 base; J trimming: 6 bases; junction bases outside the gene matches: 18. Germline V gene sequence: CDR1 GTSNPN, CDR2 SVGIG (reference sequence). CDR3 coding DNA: TGTGCCTGGAGTGGTCTGAACCCCTCGGTAGCGGGAGTCCCCGGGGAGCTGTTTTTT. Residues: CAWSGLNPSVAGVPGELFF. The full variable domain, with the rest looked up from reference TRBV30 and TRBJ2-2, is SQTIHQWPATLVQPVGSPLSLECTVEGTSNPNLYWYRQAAGRGLQLLFYSVGIGQISSEVPQNLSASRPQDRQFILSSKKLLLSDSGFYLCAWSGLNPSVAGVPGELFFGEGSRLTVL.

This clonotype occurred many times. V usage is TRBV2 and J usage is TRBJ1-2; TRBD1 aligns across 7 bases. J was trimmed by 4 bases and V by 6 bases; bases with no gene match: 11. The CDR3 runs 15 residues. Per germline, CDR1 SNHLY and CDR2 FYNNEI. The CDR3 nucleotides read TGTGCCAGCAGGCCTCACCGGGACAGAATCTATGGCTACACCTTC. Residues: CASRPHRDRIYGYTF.

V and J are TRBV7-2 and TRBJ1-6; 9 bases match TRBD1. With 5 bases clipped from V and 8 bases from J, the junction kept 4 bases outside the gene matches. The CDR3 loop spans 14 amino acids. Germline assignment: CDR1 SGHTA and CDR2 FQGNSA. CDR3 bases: TGTGCCAGCAGCCCGACAGGGGGATATTCACCCCTCCACTTT. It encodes CASSPTGGYSPLHF.

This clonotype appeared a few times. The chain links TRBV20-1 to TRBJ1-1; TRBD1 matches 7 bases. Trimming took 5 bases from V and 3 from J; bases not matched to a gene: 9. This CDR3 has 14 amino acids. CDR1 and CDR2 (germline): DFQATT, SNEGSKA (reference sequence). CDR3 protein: CSAERQGGYTEAFF. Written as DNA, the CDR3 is TGCAGTGCTGAGAGACAGGGAGGGTACACTGAAGCTTTCTTT.

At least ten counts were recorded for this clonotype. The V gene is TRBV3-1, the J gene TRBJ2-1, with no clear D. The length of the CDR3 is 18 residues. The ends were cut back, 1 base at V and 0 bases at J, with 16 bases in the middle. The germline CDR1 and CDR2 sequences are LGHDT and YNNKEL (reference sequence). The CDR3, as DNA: TGTGCCAGCAGCCAAGCGTGGCACCCGTGGAGCTCCTACAATGAGCAGTTCTTC. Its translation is CASSQAWHPWSSYNEQFF.

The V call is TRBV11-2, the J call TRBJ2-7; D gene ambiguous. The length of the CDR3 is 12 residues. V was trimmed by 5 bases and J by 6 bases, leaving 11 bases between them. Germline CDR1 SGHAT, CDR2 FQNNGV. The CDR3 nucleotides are TGTGCCAGCAGCATCAATGGGCGCGAGCAGTACTTC. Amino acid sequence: CASSINGREQYF.

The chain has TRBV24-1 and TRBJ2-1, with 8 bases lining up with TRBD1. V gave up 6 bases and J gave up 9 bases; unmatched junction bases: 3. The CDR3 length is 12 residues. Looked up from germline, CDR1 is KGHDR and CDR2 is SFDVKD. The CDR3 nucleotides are TGTGCCACCAGTTCAGGGGGCAGTGAGCAGTTCTTC. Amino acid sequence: CATSSGGSEQFF.

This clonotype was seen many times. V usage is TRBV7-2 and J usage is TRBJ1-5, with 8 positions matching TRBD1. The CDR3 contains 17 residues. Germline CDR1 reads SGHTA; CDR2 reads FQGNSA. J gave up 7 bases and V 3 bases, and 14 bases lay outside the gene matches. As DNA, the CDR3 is TGTGCCAGCAGCTTGCTCCGTGATGGACAGGGTAGCCAGCCCCAGCATTTT. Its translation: CASSLLRDGQGSQPQHF. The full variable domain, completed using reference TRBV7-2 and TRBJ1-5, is GAGVSQSPSNKVTEKGKDVELRCDPISGHTALYWYRQSLGQGLEFLIYFQGNSAPDKSGLPSDRFSAERTGGSVSTLTIQRTQQEDSAVYLCASSLLRDGQGSQPQHFGDGTRLSIL.

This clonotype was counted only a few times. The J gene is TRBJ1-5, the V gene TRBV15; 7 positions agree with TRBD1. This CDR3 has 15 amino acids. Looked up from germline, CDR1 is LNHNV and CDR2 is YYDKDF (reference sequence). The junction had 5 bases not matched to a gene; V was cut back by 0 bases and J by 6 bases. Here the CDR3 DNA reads TGTGCCACCAGCAGAGATCTGGGACAGAGTCAGCCCCAGCATTTT. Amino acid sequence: CATSRDLGQSQPQHF.

CDR3 DNA sequence: TGCGCCAGCAGCCAACGCCTCTATCGGACTAGCGGAACCAATGAGCAGTTCTTC. This encodes CASSQRLYRTSGTNEQFF. V gene TRBV4-1 combines with J gene TRBJ2-1; 10 nucleotides match TRBD2. J lost 6 bases, V lost 2 bases, and 13 bases had no gene match. Looked up from germline, CDR1 is MGHRA and CDR2 is YSYEKL. CDR3 length: 18 residues.

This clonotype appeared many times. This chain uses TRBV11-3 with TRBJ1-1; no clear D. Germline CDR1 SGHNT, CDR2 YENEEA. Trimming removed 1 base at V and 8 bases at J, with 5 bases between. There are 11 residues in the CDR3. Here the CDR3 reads CASSLVGEAFF. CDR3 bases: TGTGCCAGCAGCTTAGTCGGAGAAGCTTTCTTT. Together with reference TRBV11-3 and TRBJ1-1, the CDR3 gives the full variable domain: EAGVVQSPRYKIIEKKQPVAFWCNPISGHNTLYWYLQNLGQGPELLIRYENEEAVDDSQLPKDRFSAERLKGVDSTLKIQPAELGDSAVYLCASSLVGEAFFGQGTRLTVV.

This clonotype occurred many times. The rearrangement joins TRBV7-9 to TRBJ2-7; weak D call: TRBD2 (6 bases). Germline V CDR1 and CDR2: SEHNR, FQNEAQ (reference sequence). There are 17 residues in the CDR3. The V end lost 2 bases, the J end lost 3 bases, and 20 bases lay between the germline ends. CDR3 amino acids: CASSLLITTGDYYEQYF. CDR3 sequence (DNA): TGTGCCAGCAGCTTATTAATCACAACGGGAGACTACTACGAGCAGTACTTC.

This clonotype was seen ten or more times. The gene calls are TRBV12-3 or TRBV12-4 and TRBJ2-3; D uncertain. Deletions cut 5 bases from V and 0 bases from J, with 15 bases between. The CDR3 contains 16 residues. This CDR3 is CASSEPVPISTDTQYF. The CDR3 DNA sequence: TGTGCCAGCAGTGAGCCTGTTCCGATAAGCACAGATACGCAGTATTTT.

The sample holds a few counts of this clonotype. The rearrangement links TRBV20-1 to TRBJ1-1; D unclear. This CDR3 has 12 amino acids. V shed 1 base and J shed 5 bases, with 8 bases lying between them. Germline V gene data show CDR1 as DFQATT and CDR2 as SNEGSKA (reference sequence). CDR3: CSARGVGTEAFF. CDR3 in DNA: TGCAGTGCTAGAGGAGTTGGGACTGAAGCTTTCTTT.

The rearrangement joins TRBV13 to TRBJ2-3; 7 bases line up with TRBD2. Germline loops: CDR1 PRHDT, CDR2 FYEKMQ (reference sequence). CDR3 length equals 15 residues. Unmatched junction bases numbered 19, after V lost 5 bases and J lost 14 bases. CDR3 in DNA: TGTGCCAGCAGCCCGAAGGGGAGCGGGACCCGTGGTGTGTATTTT. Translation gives CASSPKGSGTRGVYF. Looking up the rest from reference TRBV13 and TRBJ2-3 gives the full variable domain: AAGVIQSPRHLIKEKRETATLKCYPIPRHDTVYWYQQGPGQDPQFLISFYEKMQSDKGSIPDRFSAQQFSDYHSELNMSSLELGDSALYFCASSPKGSGTRGVYFGPGTRLTVL.

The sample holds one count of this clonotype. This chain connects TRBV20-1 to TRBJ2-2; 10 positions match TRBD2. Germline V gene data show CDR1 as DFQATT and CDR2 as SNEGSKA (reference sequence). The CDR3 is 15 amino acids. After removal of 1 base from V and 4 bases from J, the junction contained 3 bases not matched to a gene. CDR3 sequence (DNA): TGCAGTGCTAGAGGGACTAGCGGAGGCACCGGGGAGCTGTTTTTT. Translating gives CSARGTSGGTGELFF.

CDR3 in DNA: TGTGCCAGCAGTTTATGGCCGTATAGCAATCAGCCCCAGCATTTT. Protein sequence: CASSLWPYSNQPQHF. J is TRBJ1-5 and V is TRBV28; D gene unclear. Deletions cut 0 bases from V and 0 bases from J, with 6 bases between. The germline V gene encodes CDR1 MDHEN and CDR2 SYDVKM. The CDR3 loop spans 15 amino acids.